A single sample is the source of the 5 T cell receptor beta chains below, sequenced in a study of blood T cells in healthy people across ages. The second PCR ran roughly 6 to 11 cycles with a sample-barcoded 5' primer and J-beta primers. TCRdb recomputed calls from the 5' RACE reads with MiXCR, one row per CDR3 protein. The top ten clones hold under 20% of a sample with over a million distinct CDR3 sequences, 35% to 55% of them seen once. Sequencing used blood. These receptors came from a woman aged 55-69 years in good health.

The chain links TRBV5-1 to TRBJ2-7; D is perhaps TRBD2 (6 bases). CDR1 and CDR2 (germline): SGHRS, YFSETQ. Trimming pared 4 bases from V and 2 bases from J, leaving 13 bases between. This CDR3 region has 14 residues. The CDR3 reads CASSGGNPTYEQYF. The CDR3 DNA sequence: TGCGCCAGCAGCGGAGGGAATCCGACCTACGAGCAGTACTTC.

CDR3 in DNA: TGTGCCAGCTCGCCAGAAGGGGACGGAATGACTAACTATGGCTACACCTTC. Encoded protein: CASSPEGDGMTNYGYTF. The chain carries TRBV18 and TRBJ1-2, with TRBD1 as a possible D gene (5 bases). V dropped 6 bases and J dropped 0 bases, with 20 bases sitting between them. The CDR3 is made up of 17 amino acids. CDR1 and CDR2 from the germline V gene are KGHSH and LQKENI.

The chain combines TRBV25-1 with TRBJ2-6; weak D call: TRBD1 (5 bases). The CDR3 spans 16 residues. V was clipped by 10 bases and J by 0 bases, with 16 bases between them. Germline CDR1 is MGHDK and CDR2 is SYGVNS. CDR3 DNA sequence: TGTGCCATCAAAAGGACACCCCTCTCTGGGGCCAACGTCCTGACTTTC. It yields the protein CAIKRTPLSGANVLTF.

This clonotype has only a few counts. The chain joins TRBV11-1 to TRBJ2-7; perhaps TRBD1 as D (6 bases). Trimming took off 5 bases at V and 2 bases at J, with 13 bases between the two ends. CDR3 length: 14 amino acids. Germline lookup yields CDR1 SGHAT and CDR2 FQDESV (reference sequence). The CDR3 bases are TGTGCCAGCAGCCCACGGGACATCACCTACGAGCAGTACTTC. Encoded protein: CASSPRDITYEQYF.

The CDR3 loop reads CASSQDLGIKQYF. The CDR3 DNA sequence: TGTGCCAGCAGCCAAGATCTTGGGATCAAGCAGTACTTC. The rearrangement links TRBV14 to TRBJ2-5; no clear D. The germline V gene has CDR1 SGHDN and CDR2 FVKESK. V dropped 0 bases and J dropped 11 bases, with 13 bases sitting between them. CDR3 length equals 13 residues.